This T cell receptor (beta chain) was recovered during a study of blood T cells in healthy people across ages. PCR was performed a second time for roughly 6 to 12 cycles using a sample-barcoded 5' primer and a J-beta primer mix. One entry per CDR3 protein results from TCRdb running MiXCR on the 5' RACE reads. The sample holds 650,000 to 1,000,000 distinct CDR3 sequences, under 40% seen once. This CDR3 comprises 14 residues. Looked up from germline, CDR1 is GTSNPN and CDR2 is SVGIG (reference sequence). J lost 2 bases, V lost 1 base, and 2 bases had no gene match. The clonotype was recovered from a man aged 18 to 35 in good health. V and J are TRBV30 and TRBJ1-5; TRBD1 matches at 7 bases. The sample was blood. As DNA, the CDR3 is TGTGCCTGGAGTGAAGGACAGGGCAATCAGCCCCAGCATTTT. It codes for CAWSEGQGNQPQHF.